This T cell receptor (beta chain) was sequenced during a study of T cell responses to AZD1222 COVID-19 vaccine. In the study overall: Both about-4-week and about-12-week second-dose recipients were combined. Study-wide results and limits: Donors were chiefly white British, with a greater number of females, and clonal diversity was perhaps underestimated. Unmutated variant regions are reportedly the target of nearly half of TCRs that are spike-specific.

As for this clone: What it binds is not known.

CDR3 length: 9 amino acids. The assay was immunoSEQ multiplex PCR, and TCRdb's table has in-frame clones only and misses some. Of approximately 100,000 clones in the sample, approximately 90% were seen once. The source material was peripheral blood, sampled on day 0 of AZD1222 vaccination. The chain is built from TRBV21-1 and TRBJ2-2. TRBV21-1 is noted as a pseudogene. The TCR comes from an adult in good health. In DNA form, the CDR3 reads TGTGCCCCCACCGGGGAGCTGTTTTTT. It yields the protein CAPTGELFF.